Below, 22 T cell receptor beta chains from the same sample are listed, as sequenced in a study of shared clonotypes between healthy human individuals. Using immunoSEQ multiplex PCR, the repertoire was profiled, and TCRdb retains in-frame clones only, with some absent. Here the sample spans about 500,000 clones, 75% to 80% being singletons. Sequenced input: PBMCs. The receptors come from a woman between 35 and 50 years old in good health. Some clones in this sample may be carry-over from other donors' samples.

CDR3 sequence reads: CASSPNGDQPQHF. Written as DNA, the CDR3 is TGTGCCAGCTCACCAAACGGAGATCAGCCCCAGCATTTT. The genes are TRBV18 and TRBJ1-5; D remains ambiguous. Germline CDR1 is KGHSH and CDR2 is LQKENI. Deletions cut 2 bases from V and 5 bases from J, with 7 bases between. This CDR3 comprises 13 residues.

This chain connects TRBV7-3 to TRBJ1-1; 8 nucleotides line up with TRBD1. Germline values: CDR1 SGHTA, CDR2 FQGTGA. Losses at the gene ends were 4 bases for V and 5 bases for J; bases not matched to a gene: 3. This CDR3 region has 13 residues. In DNA form, the CDR3 reads TGTGCCAGCAGCTCAAACAGGGGGACTGAAGCTTTCTTT. Amino acids: CASSSNRGTEAFF.

This sequence joins TRBV5-1 and TRBJ2-7; the match to TRBD2 covers 10 bases. V gave up 1 base and J gave up 5 bases; unmatched junction bases: 3. The CDR3 covers 14 residues. Germline V gene lookup returns CDR1 SGHRS and CDR2 YFSETQ. The DNA of the CDR3 is TGCGCCAGCAGCTTGAAGCTAGCGGGAGACGAGCAGTACTTC. Protein sequence: CASSLKLAGDEQYF.

This chain uses TRBV2 with TRBJ2-3; 8 bases are shared with TRBD2. With 0 bases clipped from V and 4 bases from J, the junction kept 0 bases outside the gene matches. CDR3 size: 14 residues. Germline-derived CDR1 and CDR2 are SNHLY and FYNNEI. The CDR3 sequence: CASSEAAGADTQYF. The DNA for the CDR3 is TGTGCCAGCAGTGAAGCAGCGGGAGCAGATACGCAGTATTTT.

This clone was seen once. The chain recombines TRBV6-5 with TRBJ2-7, with a weak D call TRBD1 (6 bases). Trimming stripped 2 bases from V and 6 bases from J, with 14 bases between. The CDR3 length is 14 residues. In germline, CDR1 is MNHEY, CDR2 SVGAGI. CDR3 sequence (DNA): TGTGCCAGCAGTTACCAGGGCCTAGGGGGCGAGCAGTACTTC. Translated, it gives CASSYQGLGGEQYF.

This chain joins TRBV20-1 and TRBJ2-1, with unresolved D. This CDR3 is built from 11 residues. V lost 0 bases, J lost 8 bases, and 5 bases lay in between. Germline V gives CDR1 DFQATT, CDR2 SNEGSKA (reference sequence). CDR3: CSARDLHEQFF. The CDR3 DNA follows: TGCAGTGCTAGAGATCTTCATGAGCAGTTCTTC.

The genes are TRBV15 and TRBJ2-5, with D perhaps matching TRBD2 (7 bases). Germline lookup yields CDR1 LNHNV and CDR2 YYDKDF (reference sequence). The germline V and J ends were trimmed by 8 bases and 2 bases, with 12 bases remaining between them. This CDR3 region has 13 residues. The DNA for the CDR3 is TGTGCCACCCGGGGGGCGGGACAAGAGACCCAGTACTTC. Its translation: CATRGAGQETQYF.

About this clone: Other DNA sequences of this sample code for an identical CDR3. The V gene is TRBV5-1, the J gene TRBJ2-7, with 10 bases lining up with TRBD1. The germline CDR1 and CDR2 sequences are SGHRS and YFSETQ. CDR3 size: 15 residues. The V and J ends lost 0 bases and 0 bases, in that order; junction bases with no gene match: 0. DNA of the CDR3: TGCGCCAGCAGCTTGGGGACAGGGGGCTCCTACGAGCAGTACTTC. Its translation is CASSLGTGGSYEQYF.

As for this clone: A single base is all that separates this from a far larger clone, so a read error is likely. The same CDR3 can be traced to other DNA sequences in this sample. This sequence joins TRBV30 and TRBJ2-3, with D uncertain. Germline V gives CDR1 GTSNPN, CDR2 SVGIG (reference sequence). V was pared by 8 bases and J by 0 bases, with 9 bases between. The CDR3 covers 12 residues. CDR3 region: CASGISTDTQYF. The CDR3 nucleotides are TGTGCCAGTGGGATTAGCACAGATACGCAGTATTTT.

The J gene is TRBJ2-2, the V gene TRBV5-1; TRBD1 aligns across 9 bases. V lost 2 bases to trimming and J lost 4 bases; unmatched junction nucleotides: 9. The germline CDR1 and CDR2 sequences are SGHRS and YFSETQ. The CDR3 covers 17 residues. Here the CDR3 reads CASSFQLAQGATGELFF. In DNA, the CDR3 is TGCGCCAGCAGCTTCCAGCTTGCACAGGGGGCCACCGGGGAGCTGTTTTTT.

This sequence joins TRBV7-2 and TRBJ2-5; D call uncertain. The CDR3 length is 14 residues. Between the trimmed V and J ends, which lost 2 bases and 0 bases, there was a span of 7 bases. Germline V gene lookup returns CDR1 SGHTA and CDR2 FQGNSA. The DNA for the CDR3 is TGTGCCAGCAGCTTATCTCGGTACCAAGAGACCCAGTACTTC. It translates to CASSLSRYQETQYF. Full variable domain (rest looked up from reference TRBV7-2 and TRBJ2-5): GAGVSQSPSNKVTEKGKDVELRCDPISGHTALYWYRQSLGQGLEFLIYFQGNSAPDKSGLPSDRFSAERTGGSVSTLTIQRTQQEDSAVYLCASSLSRYQETQYFGPGTRLLVL.

The chain uses TRBV30 and TRBJ1-2; 9 bases fit TRBD1. Germline-derived CDR1 and CDR2 are GTSNPN and SVGIG (reference sequence). CDR3 size: 18 residues. With V trimmed by 2 bases and J by 0 bases, 13 bases remained unmatched. CDR3 nucleotide sequence: TGTGCCTGGAGTACGAACACAGGGGGCTCCATATCTAACTATGGCTACACCTTC. Amino acid sequence: CAWSTNTGGSISNYGYTF.

This chain uses TRBV4-1 with TRBJ1-2; D is perhaps TRBD1 (6 bases). Germline V gene data show CDR1 as MGHRA and CDR2 as YSYEKL. Trimming took off 3 bases at V and 5 bases at J, with 13 bases between the two ends. This CDR3 contains 14 residues. In DNA, the CDR3 is TGCGCCAGCAGCCAGCCCGGACAGTTGTATGGCTACACCTTC. Amino acid sequence: CASSQPGQLYGYTF.

The chain recombines TRBV29-1 with TRBJ1-2; D remains unclear. This CDR3 spans 14 amino acids. V was pared by 7 bases and J by 0 bases, with 15 bases between. The germline V gene has CDR1 SQVTM and CDR2 ANQGSEA. The CDR3 bases are TGCAGCGCTGGCGGGCAGTTAACTAACTATGGCTACACCTTC. Protein sequence: CSAGGQLTNYGYTF.

About this clone: A read error is possible here, since a much larger clone lies one base away. The identical CDR3 is also encoded by other nucleotide sequences in the sample. The chain is built from TRBV21-1 and TRBJ2-4. TRBV21-1 is annotated as a pseudogene. The CDR3 length is 17 residues. CDR3 sequence reads: CASSKATGQGEKNIQYF. For the CDR3, the DNA is TGTGCCAGCAGCAAGGCTACCGGGCAGGGAGAGAAAAACATTCAGTACTTC.

The rearrangement joins TRBV27 to TRBJ2-5; 9 nucleotides align to TRBD2. CDR1 is MNHEY and CDR2 is SMNVEV in the germline V gene (reference sequence). V lost 7 bases, J lost 5 bases, and 17 bases stayed unmatched. There are 17 residues in the CDR3. This CDR3 reads CASTPRLLAGTGETQYF. CDR3 DNA sequence: TGTGCCAGCACCCCCCGGTTGCTAGCGGGGACCGGGGAGACCCAGTACTTC.

The chain combines TRBV19 with TRBJ2-3, with 7 bases identical to TRBD1. This CDR3 comprises 16 residues. From germline, CDR1 is LNHDA and CDR2 SQIVND (reference sequence). V trimming: 6 bases; J trimming: 1 base; junction bases outside the gene matches: 10. The CDR3 reads CASRMGWDRGTDTQYF. The CDR3 DNA is TGTGCCAGTAGGATGGGATGGGACAGAGGCACAGATACGCAGTATTTT. The full variable domain, rest sourced from reference TRBV19 and TRBJ2-3, is DGGITQSPKYLFRKEGQNVTLSCEQNLNHDAMYWYRQDPGQGLRLIYYSQIVNDFQKGDIAEGYSVSREKKESFPLTVTSAQKNPTAFYLCASRMGWDRGTDTQYFGPGTRLTVL.

This chain links TRBV7-2 with TRBJ2-2; D tentatively reads TRBD1 or TRBD2 (5 bases each). CDR1 SGHTA and CDR2 FQGNSA come from the germline V gene. V was clipped by 7 bases and J by 1 base, with 25 bases between them. CDR3 length equals 19 residues. The CDR3 is CASTPRPPGPTMNTGELFF. The CDR3, as DNA: TGTGCCAGCACCCCACGACCCCCGGGACCAACTATGAACACCGGGGAGCTGTTTTTT.

The gene calls are TRBV29-1 and TRBJ2-7; 8 nucleotides align to TRBD1. V shed 1 base and J 7 bases; nucleotides not matched to a gene: 6. The germline gives CDR1 SQVTM, CDR2 ANQGSEA. CDR3 length equals 13 residues. The CDR3 loop reads CSVEGTGFREQYF. CDR3 in DNA: TGCAGCGTTGAAGGGACAGGGTTTAGGGAGCAGTACTTC.

Turning to this clone: Other DNA sequences in the same sample also yield this CDR3. CDR3 residues: CASSLIRRALGETQYF. The CDR3 DNA sequence: TGTGCCAGCAGCTTAATCCGGCGGGCACTCGGGGAGACCCAGTACTTC. The chain recombines TRBV5-6 with TRBJ2-5, with TRBD2 as a possible D gene (5 bases). Deletions cut 2 bases from V and 5 bases from J, with 19 bases between. The length of the CDR3 is 16 residues. In germline, CDR1 is SGHDT, CDR2 YYEEEE.

Notes on this clone: This likely reflects a read error, since a far larger clone is one base away. The chain couples TRBV5-8 to TRBJ1-5; D is unresolved. The CDR3 totals 15 residues. Germline lookup yields CDR1 SGHTS and CDR2 YDEGEE. The CDR3: CASSLGTWSNKPQHF. In nucleotides, the CDR3 is TGTGCCAGCAGCTTGGGGACCTGGAGCAATAAGCCCCAGCATTTT.

The chain recombines TRBV6-6 with TRBJ2-6, with TRBD1 matching 8 bases. Germline values: CDR1 MNHNY, CDR2 SVGAGI (reference sequence). The CDR3 consists of 15 residues. The V gene end was trimmed by 6 bases and the J gene end by 11 bases; junction bases not matched to a gene: 12. The CDR3 here is CASSPGQGSFHVLTF. The CDR3 DNA is TGTGCCAGCAGCCCTGGACAGGGCTCTTTTCACGTCCTGACTTTC.